Below are 10 T cell receptor beta chains sequenced from a single sample in a study of cytomegalovirus exposure and HLA in healthy donors. This PCR relied on a set of 60 Vbeta primers and 13 Jbeta primers. Assay used: immunoSEQ multiplex PCR; TCRdb lists only in-frame clones, some missing. The table has 150,000 or so clones, approximately 79% seen once. Sequenced input: PBMCs. The receptors were sampled from a man aged 18 to 29 in good health and CMV-seropositive.

This clone was picked up a small number of times. This chain uses TRBV11-2 with TRBJ2-7, with D possibly TRBD2 on 5 matching bases. V shed 6 bases and J shed 2 bases, with 17 bases lying between them. Germline CDR1 reads SGHAT; CDR2 reads FQNNGV. The CDR3 consists of 15 residues. The DNA for the CDR3 is TGTGCCAGCAGACCCAGCGGAATCTCACCCTACGAGCAGTACTTC. This translates into CASRPSGISPYEQYF.

This clone has only a few counts. V usage is TRBV19 and J usage is TRBJ1-2; a possible D gene is TRBD1 (5 bases). CDR1 and CDR2 from the germline V gene are LNHDA and SQIVND (reference sequence). V lost 8 bases, J lost 4 bases, and 17 bases lay in between. The CDR3 length is 14 residues. CDR3 residues: CASAPGRGGYGYTF. CDR3 nucleotides: TGTGCCAGTGCCCCCGGGAGGGGCGGCTATGGCTACACCTTC.

This clone has a single count. The rearrangement joins TRBV10-3 to TRBJ1-5; D is possibly TRBD1 (6 bases). The CDR3 is 16 residues long. Germline CDR1 reads ENHRY; CDR2 reads SYGVKD. V dropped 3 bases and J dropped 0 bases, with 12 bases sitting between them. The DNA of the CDR3 is TGTGCCATCAGTGACGGGCAGGGGTATAGCAATCAGCCCCAGCATTTT. Its protein product is CAISDGQGYSNQPQHF.

The rearrangement joins TRBV7-2 to TRBJ2-7, with a possible D match to TRBD2 (6 bases). Germline CDR1 and CDR2: SGHTA and FQGNSA. CDR3 length equals 15 residues. V shed 5 bases and J shed 3 bases, with 17 bases lying between them. In nucleotides, the CDR3 is TGTGCCAGCAGCCTCGAAAGCGGAGGGGTCTACGAGCAGTACTTC. Its protein product is CASSLESGGVYEQYF.

V is TRBV6-6 and J is TRBJ2-1; 10 positions agree with TRBD2. The V gene end was trimmed by 5 bases and the J gene end by 0 bases; junction bases not matched to a gene: 4. This CDR3 comprises 16 residues. CDR1 and CDR2 (germline): MNHNY, SVGAGI (reference sequence). The chain's CDR3 is CASSPIAGGSYNEQFF. The CDR3 DNA follows: TGTGCCAGCAGTCCGATAGCGGGGGGCTCCTACAATGAGCAGTTCTTC.

V usage is TRBV11-2 and J usage is TRBJ2-7, with 7 bases aligning to TRBD1. This CDR3 spans 14 amino acids. V gave up 5 bases and J gave up 7 bases; unmatched junction bases: 11. Per germline, CDR1 SGHAT and CDR2 FQNNGV. Here the CDR3 reads CASSPTGELFEQYF. CDR3 DNA sequence: TGTGCCAGCAGCCCCACAGGGGAGTTGTTTGAGCAGTACTTC.

The V gene is TRBV19, the J gene TRBJ2-7; 9 bases are shared with TRBD1. CDR3 length: 15 amino acids. V lost 3 bases and J lost 3; bases outside the gene matches: 6. Germline V gives CDR1 LNHDA, CDR2 SQIVND (reference sequence). As DNA, the CDR3 is TGTGCCAGTAGTATTGGGGGGACAGGGCTCTACGAGCAGTACTTC. Encoded protein: CASSIGGTGLYEQYF. The full variable domain, in which reference TRBV19 and TRBJ2-7 provide the parts outside the CDR3, is DGGITQSPKYLFRKEGQNVTLSCEQNLNHDAMYWYRQDPGQGLRLIYYSQIVNDFQKGDIAEGYSVSREKKESFPLTVTSAQKNPTAFYLCASSIGGTGLYEQYFGPGTRLTVT.

The CDR3: CASSFKRDRVGQPQHF. The DNA for the CDR3 is TGCGCCAGCAGTTTCAAGAGGGACAGGGTTGGTCAGCCCCAGCATTTT. The chain joins TRBV10-1 to TRBJ1-5; the match to TRBD1 covers 9 bases. The germline V gene has CDR1 WNHNN and CDR2 SYGVQD (reference sequence). V was pared by 5 bases and J by 6 bases, with 11 bases of the junction left unmatched. The CDR3 has 16 residues.

The chain recombines TRBV7-9 with TRBJ2-1, with 8 bases that match TRBD2. The CDR3 contains 15 residues. Germline CDR1 and CDR2: SEHNR and FQNEAQ (reference sequence). The V gene end was trimmed by 0 bases and the J gene end by 2 bases; junction bases not matched to a gene: 0. The CDR3 spells CASSLAGRAYNEQFF. The CDR3 DNA sequence: TGTGCCAGCAGCTTAGCCGGGAGGGCCTACAATGAGCAGTTCTTC. Based on the CDR3 plus reference TRBV7-9 and TRBJ2-1, the full variable domain is DTGVSQNPRHKITKRGQNVTFRCDPISEHNRLYWYRQTLGQGPEFLTYFQNEAQLEKSRLLSDRFSAERPKGSFSTLEIQRTEQGDSAMYLCASSLAGRAYNEQFFGPGTRLTVL.

The gene calls are TRBV27 and TRBJ2-2; the D is unclear. CDR1 and CDR2 (germline): MNHEY, SMNVEV (reference sequence). The germline V and J ends were trimmed by 6 bases and 5 bases, with 10 bases remaining between them. The CDR3 has 13 residues. The CDR3 DNA reads TGTGCCAGCAGCCAGACGGAGACCGGGGAGCTGTTTTTT. Its protein is CASSQTETGELFF.